A selection of T cell receptor beta chains follows, all from one sample in a study of cytomegalovirus exposure and HLA in healthy donors. Some clones are missing from TCRdb's copy, which holds only in-frame ones; the method was immunoSEQ multiplex PCR. The sample holds about 95,000 clones, around three quarters seen once. Sequenced sample: PBMCs. These receptors were collected from a man between 60 and 75 years old in good health and CMV-seronegative. Each CDR3 is given with its conserved first and last residue. The order of the fields is D gene, J gene, V gene, clone size, CDR3 DNA, CDR3 protein. D genes are given only for firm matches. Clone size is stated in some rows and not others, as once, few, many or a class when expanded.

d_call: TRBD2; j_call: TRBJ2-7; v_call: TRBV6-1; clone_size: NA; cdr3_nt: TGTGCCAGCAGTGAACTAGCGGGGAGCTCCTACGAGCAGTACTTC; cdr3_aa: CASSELAGSSYEQYF
d_call: NA; j_call: TRBJ1-6; v_call: TRBV6-6; clone_size: NA; cdr3_nt: TGTGCCAGCAGTTACGACAGTAATTCACCCCTCCACTTT; cdr3_aa: CASSYDSNSPLHF
d_call: TRBD2; j_call: TRBJ2-3; v_call: TRBV6-6; clone_size: few; cdr3_nt: TGTGCCAGCAGCCGCGGGGGGGACACAGATACGCAGTATTTT; cdr3_aa: CASSRGGDTDTQYF
d_call: TRBD1; j_call: TRBJ1-1; v_call: TRBV6-1; clone_size: NA; cdr3_nt: TGTGCCAGCAGTGAACAGGGGGACACTGAAGCTTTCTTT; cdr3_aa: CASSEQGDTEAFF
d_call: NA; j_call: TRBJ1-4; v_call: TRBV5-4; clone_size: NA; cdr3_nt: TGTGCCAGCAGAGGCAGTCCGGGGAACGGGAAACTGTTTTTT; cdr3_aa: CASRGSPGNGKLFF
d_call: NA; j_call: TRBJ2-3; v_call: TRBV5-1; clone_size: once; cdr3_nt: TGCGCCAGCAGCTCCCCGGACAGCCCTAGCACAGATACGCAGTATTTT; cdr3_aa: CASSSPDSPSTDTQYF
d_call: NA; j_call: TRBJ1-1; v_call: TRBV29-1; clone_size: few; cdr3_nt: TGCGGGGGGGGGACCAACACTGAAGCTTTCTTT; cdr3_aa: CGGGTNTEAFF
d_call: NA; j_call: TRBJ2-7; v_call: TRBV6-1; clone_size: few; cdr3_nt: TGTGCCAGCAGCCGCACTCTAGCCTACGAGCAGTACTTC; cdr3_aa: CASSRTLAYEQYF
d_call: TRBD1; j_call: TRBJ1-2; v_call: TRBV7-9; clone_size: NA; cdr3_nt: TGTGCCAGCAGCCAACAGGGGGCCTTTGGCTACACCTTC; cdr3_aa: CASSQQGAFGYTF
d_call: NA; j_call: TRBJ2-3; v_call: TRBV5-6; clone_size: NA; cdr3_nt: TGTGCCAGCACCCCCAGGAGGACAGATACGCAGTATTTT; cdr3_aa: CASTPRRTDTQYF
d_call: TRBD2; j_call: TRBJ2-5; v_call: TRBV5-1; clone_size: NA; cdr3_nt: TGCGCCAGCAAGTGGACTAGCGGGGGGGAAGAGACCCAGTACTTC; cdr3_aa: CASKWTSGGEETQYF
d_call: NA; j_call: TRBJ2-3; v_call: TRBV2; clone_size: NA; cdr3_nt: TGTGCCGGGGACATGGGCACAGATACGCAGTATTTT; cdr3_aa: CAGDMGTDTQYF
d_call: NA; j_call: TRBJ1-2; v_call: TRBV9; clone_size: NA; cdr3_nt: TGTGCCAGCAGCGTACTGTCTGCGGGGGTGAAGGGCTACACCTTC; cdr3_aa: CASSVLSAGVKGYTF
d_call: NA; j_call: TRBJ1-2; v_call: TRBV4-3; clone_size: few; cdr3_nt: TGCGCCAGCAGCCAAGACCCCAGGGAACGGGGCTACACCTTC; cdr3_aa: CASSQDPRERGYTF
d_call: NA; j_call: TRBJ2-3; v_call: TRBV7-9; clone_size: NA; cdr3_nt: TGTGCCAGCAGCTTTCGTCCGGGACTTACAGATACGCAGTATTTT; cdr3_aa: CASSFRPGLTDTQYF
d_call: NA; j_call: TRBJ2-1; v_call: TRBV4-1; clone_size: few; cdr3_nt: TGCGCCAGCAGCCACCCGGGAGCCGCAGGGAATGAGCAGTTCTTC; cdr3_aa: CASSHPGAAGNEQFF
d_call: NA; j_call: TRBJ1-3; v_call: TRBV4-3; clone_size: few; cdr3_nt: TGCGCCAGCAGCCAAGATCTCTACGGGAACTCTGGAAACACCATATATTTT; cdr3_aa: CASSQDLYGNSGNTIYF
d_call: NA; j_call: TRBJ1-5; v_call: TRBV2; clone_size: NA; cdr3_nt: TGTGCCAGCAGTCGGTCCAGCGACAATCAGCCCCAGCATTTT; cdr3_aa: CASSRSSDNQPQHF
d_call: NA; j_call: TRBJ2-2; v_call: TRBV11-1; clone_size: few; cdr3_nt: TGTGCCAGCAGCTTGTCACGGGGTTTCAACACCGGGGAGCTGTTTTTT; cdr3_aa: CASSLSRGFNTGELFF
d_call: TRBD1; j_call: TRBJ1-2; v_call: TRBV25-1; clone_size: once; cdr3_nt: TGTGCCAGCAGTGAAGGGACAGTTTATGGCTACACCTTC; cdr3_aa: CASSEGTVYGYTF
d_call: NA; j_call: TRBJ1-1; v_call: TRBV5-1; clone_size: NA; cdr3_nt: TGCGCCAGCAGCTTGGGTATGACAACTGAAGCTTTCTTT; cdr3_aa: CASSLGMTTEAFF
d_call: TRBD1; j_call: TRBJ1-4; v_call: TRBV6-1; clone_size: NA; cdr3_nt: TGTGCCAGCACTAGGACAGGGTGGAATGAAAAACTGTTTTTT; cdr3_aa: CASTRTGWNEKLFF